Each of the 5 T cell receptor beta chains below was sequenced from the same sample in a study of response to subunit inactivated influenza vaccine. MiXCR was run by TCRdb on the RT-PCR reads, yielding one entry per CDR3 protein. The table lists about 620,000 distinct CDR3 sequences, roughly 10% of them singletons, with approximately 11% in the top ten. This sample was shared with a second study, whose subject was T cells expressing NK-cell markers. As that study records: 5'RACE template switching with UMIs produced the TCR beta cDNA.

Sample: PBMCs from blood, taken on the day of vaccination. These TCRs come from a man aged 45-65 years who received an inactivated influenza vaccine.

The chain recombines TRBV19 with TRBJ1-6, with 8 bases lining up with TRBD1. Looked up from germline, CDR1 is LNHDA and CDR2 is SQIVND (reference sequence). This CDR3 spans 14 amino acids. The V gene end was trimmed by 6 bases and the J gene end by 10 bases; junction bases not matched to a gene: 8. The CDR3 bases are TGTGCCAGTAGCCGAGACAGGGGCGGGTCACCCCTCCACTTT. Translating it yields CASSRDRGGSPLHF.

The V gene is TRBV6-5, the J gene TRBJ2-5, with no clear D. This CDR3 contains 15 residues. The V and J ends lost 2 bases and 1 base respectively, with 11 bases between them. Germline V gene data show CDR1 as MNHEY and CDR2 as SVGAGI. CDR3 sequence reads: CASSYRAPIQETQYF. In DNA form, the CDR3 reads TGTGCCAGCAGTTACAGGGCCCCTATCCAAGAGACCCAGTACTTC.

This chain connects TRBV20-1 to TRBJ2-7; D remains ambiguous. V was trimmed by 3 bases and J by 3 bases, leaving 9 bases between them. CDR3 length equals 12 residues. In germline, CDR1 is DFQATT, CDR2 SNEGSKA (reference sequence). CDR3 loop: CSASATYYEQYF. In nucleotides, the CDR3 is TGCAGTGCTAGCGCCACGTACTACGAGCAGTACTTC.

This clonotype was seen ten or more times. The chain has TRBV5-1 and TRBJ1-4; D not certain. Per germline, CDR1 SGHRS and CDR2 YFSETQ. With 1 base removed from V and 7 bases from J, the gap between germline ends came to 5 bases. The CDR3 consists of 12 residues. CDR3 residues: CASSLSGEKLFF. The CDR3 DNA reads TGCGCCAGCAGCTTGTCCGGTGAAAAACTGTTTTTT.

Only a few counts were recorded for this clonotype. The CDR3 is CASRRQTSSTDTQYF. The CDR3 nucleotides read TGTGCCAGCAGACGACAGACATCTAGCACAGATACGCAGTATTTT. V is TRBV5-6 and J is TRBJ2-3, with D possibly TRBD1 on 5 matching bases. The germline V gene has CDR1 SGHDT and CDR2 YYEEEE. Trimming pared 5 bases from V and 0 bases from J, leaving 13 bases between. The CDR3 loop spans 15 amino acids. Looking up the rest from reference TRBV5-6 and TRBJ2-3 gives the full variable domain: DAGVTQSPTHLIKTRGQQVTLRCSPKSGHDTVSWYQQALGQGPQFIFQYYEEEERQRGNFPDRFSGHQFPNYSSELNVNALLLGDSALYLCASRRQTSSTDTQYFGPGTRLTVL.